This entry lists 20 T cell receptor beta chains sequenced from one sample in a study of OX40 agonist ivuxolimab in advanced cancers. TCRdb keeps only in-frame clones here, not all; method: immunoSEQ multiplex PCR. The repertoire holds tens of thousands of clones, with more than 80% as singletons. Sequencing was performed on CD4+ or CD8+ T cells sorted from blood, taken in a trial of the OX40 agonist ivuxolimab. These receptors were taken from an adult with an advanced solid tumor such as melanoma, head and neck, liver or kidney cancer.

The CDR3 DNA reads TGTGCCAGCAGTTTTAGCGACCCCTACGAGCAGTACTTC. Translation gives CASSFSDPYEQYF. The V call is TRBV28, the J call TRBJ2-7; D is possibly TRBD2 (5 bases). The V gene's germline CDR1 is MDHEN and CDR2 SYDVKM. V was pared by 3 bases and J by 2 bases, with 8 bases between. There are 13 residues in the CDR3.

V gene TRBV6-1 combines with J gene TRBJ1-2, with D unresolved. Per the germline V gene, CDR1 is MNHNS and CDR2 is SASEGT. This CDR3 comprises 14 residues. The V gene lost 7 bases and the J gene lost 4 bases, with 16 bases spanning the gap. The CDR3 sequence is CASNTPTAVYGYTF. The CDR3 DNA reads TGTGCCAGCAACACTCCCACGGCTGTCTATGGCTACACCTTC.

This chain connects TRBV6-6 to TRBJ2-7; 8 nucleotides line up with TRBD1. The CDR3 spans 14 residues. Losses at the gene ends were 6 bases for V and 2 bases for J; bases not matched to a gene: 6. The germline gives CDR1 MNHNY, CDR2 SVGAGI (reference sequence). The chain's CDR3 is CASSGQGGAYEQYF. CDR3 bases: TGTGCCAGCAGCGGACAGGGTGGAGCCTACGAGCAGTACTTC.

V usage is TRBV5-4 and J usage is TRBJ2-3; perhaps TRBD2 as D (5 bases). V lost 0 bases to trimming and J lost 2 bases, with 10 bases between them. The germline gives CDR1 SGHNT, CDR2 YYREEE (reference sequence). This CDR3 has 15 amino acids. CDR3: CASSLGTDFTDTQYF. The DNA for the CDR3 is TGTGCCAGCAGCTTGGGAACGGACTTCACAGATACGCAGTATTTT.

This clone has just one count. The rearrangement uses TRBV2 and TRBJ2-7; perhaps D is TRBD1 or TRBD2 (5 bases each). Germline V lookup: CDR1 SNHLY, CDR2 FYNNEI. The CDR3 is 18 amino acids. Deletions cut 8 bases from V and 4 bases from J, with 30 bases between. CDR3 sequence reads: CASARLRRRTGTLYEQYF. CDR3 bases: TGTGCCAGCGCGCGCTTGAGAAGGCGCACGGGGACCCTTTACGAGCAGTACTTC.

The chain employs TRBV18 and TRBJ1-5; D is unresolved. CDR3 length: 15 residues. The V gene lost 2 bases and the J gene lost 6 bases, with 14 bases spanning the gap. Germline CDR1 and CDR2: KGHSH and LQKENI. The CDR3: CASSPSLGGIQPQHF. The CDR3 coding sequence is TGTGCCAGCTCACCATCTCTAGGAGGGATTCAGCCCCAGCATTTT.

V gene TRBV4-2 combines with J gene TRBJ1-5; D ambiguous. CDR3 size: 13 residues. The V and J ends lost 1 base and 5 bases respectively, with 6 bases between them. CDR1 is LGHNA and CDR2 is YNFKEQ in the germline V gene. CDR3 in amino acids: CASSQVGDQPQHF. The CDR3 DNA is TGTGCCAGCAGCCAAGTGGGCGATCAGCCCCAGCATTTT.

The chain joins TRBV7-8 to TRBJ1-2; no firm D call. CDR1 SGHVS and CDR2 FQNEAQ come from the germline V gene. Trimming took 5 bases from V and 4 from J, leaving 20 bases between them. This CDR3 has 16 residues. As DNA, the CDR3 is TGTGCCAGCAGCCGACTTAGTGGAATAAACCTCTATGGCTACACCTTC. This codes for CASSRLSGINLYGYTF.

The J gene is TRBJ2-3, the V gene TRBV19; 9 bases are shared with TRBD2. This CDR3 region has 17 residues. Germline V CDR1 and CDR2: LNHDA, SQIVND (reference sequence). The V gene end was trimmed by 3 bases and the J gene end by 0 bases; junction bases not matched to a gene: 7. The DNA for the CDR3 is TGTGCCAGTAGTATCCGCGGGGGGGCTTCGAGCACAGATACGCAGTATTTT. Residues: CASSIRGGASSTDTQYF.

The genes are TRBV7-9 and TRBJ2-5, with TRBD1 as a possible D gene (6 bases). The CDR3 is 15 amino acids. CDR1 and CDR2 from the germline V gene are SEHNR and FQNEAQ (reference sequence). With 5 bases removed from V and 1 base from J, the gap between germline ends came to 14 bases. DNA of the CDR3: TGTGCCAGCAGCCCCTACAGGACAGCCCAAGAGACCCAGTACTTC. Amino acid sequence: CASSPYRTAQETQYF.

The V and J genes are TRBV27 and TRBJ2-5, with D possibly TRBD1 on 6 matching bases. V dropped 0 bases and J dropped 7 bases, with 12 bases sitting between them. Germline V gene lookup returns CDR1 MNHEY and CDR2 SMNVEV (reference sequence). The CDR3 has 14 amino acids. CDR3 coding DNA: TGTGCCAGCAGTTTATCCAGGGGCGGTGGGACCCAGTACTTC. Translating it yields CASSLSRGGGTQYF.

The chain uses TRBV6-5 and TRBJ1-1; D is undetermined. Trimming removed 0 bases at V and 1 base at J, with 6 bases between. CDR1 and CDR2 from the germline V gene are MNHEY and SVGAGI. The CDR3 length is 14 residues. CDR3 amino acids: CASSYSITNTEAFF. The CDR3 nucleotides read TGTGCCAGCAGTTACTCGATCACGAACACTGAAGCTTTCTTT.

The rearrangement links TRBV28 to TRBJ1-3; no clear D. This CDR3 has 15 amino acids. Germline V CDR1 and CDR2: MDHEN, SYDVKM. Trimming stripped 2 bases from V and 4 bases from J, with 12 bases between. The CDR3 region has the DNA TGTGCCAGCAGTTTACCACGGACGTTGGGAAACACCATATATTTT. It translates to CASSLPRTLGNTIYF. The whole variable domain, filled in from reference TRBV28 and TRBJ1-3, reads DVKVTQSSRYLVKRTGEKVFLECVQDMDHENMFWYRQDPGLGLRLIYFSYDVKMKEKGDIPEGYSVSREKKERFSLILESASTNQTSMYLCASSLPRTLGNTIYFGEGSWLTVV.

The chain links TRBV6-6 to TRBJ1-4; tentatively, D is TRBD1 (5 bases). From germline, CDR1 is MNHNY and CDR2 SVGAGI (reference sequence). The CDR3 extends over 14 amino acids. The V end lost 6 bases, the J end lost 7 bases, and 15 bases lay between the germline ends. The DNA for the CDR3 is TGTGCCAGCAGCCAGGGTAACGGTGTTGAAAAACTGTTTTTT. This encodes CASSQGNGVEKLFF.

In this sample, this clone turned up a few times. The chain uses TRBV5-1 and TRBJ2-7; 8 bases are shared with TRBD1. V lost 6 bases to trimming and J lost 6 bases; unmatched junction nucleotides: 2. The length of the CDR3 is 11 residues. Germline V gene data show CDR1 as SGHRS and CDR2 as YFSETQ. In DNA form, the CDR3 reads TGCGCCAGCACAGGGGGCGGCGAGCAGTACTTC. Amino acid sequence: CASTGGGEQYF.

As regards this clone: Other DNA sequences of this sample code for an identical CDR3. The V call is TRBV28, the J call TRBJ2-7; D unclear. From germline, CDR1 is MDHEN and CDR2 SYDVKM. The CDR3 loop spans 12 amino acids. Between the trimmed V and J ends, which lost 3 bases and 3 bases, there was a span of 6 bases. The CDR3 sequence: CASSFQNYEQYF. The CDR3 bases are TGTGCCAGCAGTTTTCAGAACTACGAGCAGTACTTC.

V is TRBV28 and J is TRBJ1-5, with 8 nucleotides matching TRBD1. CDR1 MDHEN and CDR2 SYDVKM come from the germline V gene. Trimming cost V 7 bases and J 0 bases; bases outside gene matches: 11. The CDR3 is 17 amino acids. This chain's CDR3 is CASMTGAAGYSNQPQHF. The CDR3 DNA reads as TGTGCCAGCATGACAGGGGCGGCGGGATATAGCAATCAGCCCCAGCATTTT. Complete variable domain (other parts from reference TRBV28 and TRBJ1-5): DVKVTQSSRYLVKRTGEKVFLECVQDMDHENMFWYRQDPGLGLRLIYFSYDVKMKEKGDIPEGYSVSREKKERFSLILESASTNQTSMYLCASMTGAAGYSNQPQHFGDGTRLSIL.

The rearrangement uses TRBV5-1 and TRBJ2-7; 8 nucleotides match TRBD2. The V gene's germline CDR1 is SGHRS and CDR2 YFSETQ. The V and J ends lost 4 bases and 4 bases, in that order; junction bases with no gene match: 7. This CDR3 has 14 residues. The CDR3 spells CASSRIGRAYEQYF. The CDR3, as DNA: TGCGCCAGCAGCCGAATCGGGAGGGCGTACGAGCAGTACTTC. Combining the CDR3 with reference TRBV5-1 and TRBJ2-7 gives the whole variable domain KAGVTQTPRYLIKTRGQQVTLSCSPISGHRSVSWYQQTPGQGLQFLFEYFSETQRNKGNFPGRFSGRQFSNSRSEMNVSTLELGDSALYLCASSRIGRAYEQYFGPGTRLTVT.

V gene TRBV9 combines with J gene TRBJ2-3; D is unresolved. Per germline, CDR1 SGDLS and CDR2 YYNGEE. The CDR3 is 15 residues long. V gave up 0 bases and J gave up 2 bases, with 10 bases separating them. Here the CDR3 DNA reads TGTGCCAGCAGCGTAGATGGGAAGGACACAGATACGCAGTATTTT. Protein sequence: CASSVDGKDTDTQYF.

This sequence joins TRBV21-1 and TRBJ2-3. TRBV21-1 is flagged as a pseudogene. The CDR3 contains 16 residues. CDR3: CASSKALRTQYPKQYF. CDR3 in DNA: TGTGCCAGCAGCAAAGCGCTTAGGACCCAATACCCAAAGCAGTATTTT.